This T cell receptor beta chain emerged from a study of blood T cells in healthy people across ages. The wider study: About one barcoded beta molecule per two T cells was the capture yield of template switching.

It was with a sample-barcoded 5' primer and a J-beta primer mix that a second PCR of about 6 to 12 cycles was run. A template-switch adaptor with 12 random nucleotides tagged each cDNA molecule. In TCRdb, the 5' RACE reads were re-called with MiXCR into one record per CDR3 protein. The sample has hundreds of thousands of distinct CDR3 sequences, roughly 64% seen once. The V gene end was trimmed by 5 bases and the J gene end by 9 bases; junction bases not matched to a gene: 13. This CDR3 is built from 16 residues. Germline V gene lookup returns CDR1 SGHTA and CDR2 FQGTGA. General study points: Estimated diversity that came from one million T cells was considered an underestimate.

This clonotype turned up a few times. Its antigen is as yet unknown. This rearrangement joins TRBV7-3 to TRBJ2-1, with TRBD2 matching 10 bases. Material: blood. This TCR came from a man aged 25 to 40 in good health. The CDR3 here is CASSLLAGDGGGEQFF. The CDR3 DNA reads TGTGCCAGCAGCCTCCTAGCGGGAGATGGGGGGGGTGAGCAGTTCTTC.